These 20 T cell receptor beta chains came from one sample sequenced in a study of post-analysis software for immune sequencing data. Study results and caveats: Controls had lower frequencies than patients of 4 or 5 TRBV segments, which included TRBV5-6, TRBV5-1 and TRBV20-1.

Unique molecular identifiers were built into the TCR beta cDNA libraries. Via MiXCR, TCRdb re-called the PCR reads, giving one row per CDR3 protein. The sample consists of about 820,000 distinct CDR3 sequences, around 53% of them appearing once. Their specific antigens are unknown. The sequenced sample consisted of blood. These receptors were taken from a girl between 10 and 17 years old with multiple sclerosis.

The chain joins TRBV3-1 to TRBJ2-3, with TRBD1 matching 10 bases. The CDR3 contains 14 residues. The germline CDR1 and CDR2 sequences are LGHDT and YNNKEL (reference sequence). Trimming took 5 bases from V and 6 from J; bases not matched to a gene: 5. The CDR3 DNA is TGTGCCAGCAGCTATGGGACAGGGGTTGATACGCAGTATTTT. It is translated as CASSYGTGVDTQYF.

This clonotype was recorded once. The chain recombines TRBV9 with TRBJ2-1; a weak D match, TRBD1 (6 bases). V was clipped by 0 bases and J by 4 bases, with 17 bases between them. Germline V gene sequence: CDR1 SGDLS, CDR2 YYNGEE. The CDR3 extends over 17 amino acids. As DNA, the CDR3 is TGTGCCAGCAGCGTAGAGGACAGCCCCCGCATTTACAATGAGCAGTTCTTC. It translates to CASSVEDSPRIYNEQFF.

The rearrangement uses TRBV5-5 and TRBJ2-3; D remains unclear. V was cut by 3 bases and J by 2 bases, with 7 bases left in between. There are 13 residues in the CDR3. Germline V gene sequence: CDR1 SGHKS, CDR2 YYEKEE (reference sequence). The CDR3 region is CASSSLVTDTQYF. The CDR3 nucleotides are TGTGCCAGCAGCTCGCTAGTCACAGATACGCAGTATTTT.

This clonotype was counted between two and nine times. The chain links TRBV7-2 to TRBJ2-7; 7 bases are a match to TRBD1. From germline, CDR1 is SGHTA and CDR2 FQGNSA. With 3 bases clipped from V and 6 bases from J, the junction kept 8 bases outside the gene matches. The length of the CDR3 is 14 residues. CDR3 loop: CASSLGQPTAEQYF. For the CDR3, the DNA is TGTGCCAGCAGCTTGGGACAGCCGACTGCCGAGCAGTACTTC.

The chain recombines TRBV7-9 with TRBJ2-1, with 7 bases that match TRBD2. The germline gives CDR1 SEHNR, CDR2 FQNEAQ (reference sequence). This CDR3 is 13 amino acids long. V gave up 2 bases and J gave up 9 bases; unmatched junction bases: 4. The CDR3 DNA follows: TGTGCCAGCAGCTTAACTAGCGTAGGTGAGCAGTTCTTC. Translation gives CASSLTSVGEQFF.

The chain links TRBV7-2 to TRBJ2-1; a possible D gene is TRBD2 (7 bases). The length of the CDR3 is 18 residues. The V end was cut by 4 bases, the J end by 3 bases, with 22 bases between. The germline V gene has CDR1 SGHTA and CDR2 FQGNSA. The chain's CDR3 is CASSSTLGRGPDYNEQFF. Here the CDR3 DNA reads TGTGCCAGCAGCTCGACTCTGGGGCGGGGGCCCGACTACAATGAGCAGTTCTTC.

A single count supports this clonotype. The chain recombines TRBV9 with TRBJ1-2; D is ambiguous. Germline CDR1 and CDR2: SGDLS and YYNGEE. This CDR3 comprises 13 residues. Trimming shortened V by 0 bases and J by 1 base, and 4 bases separated the two germline ends. The CDR3 here is CASSVGFNYGYTF. For the CDR3, the DNA is TGTGCCAGCAGCGTAGGGTTTAACTATGGCTACACCTTC.

This chain connects TRBV6-5 to TRBJ2-7, with D perhaps TRBD2 (5 bases). The CDR3 totals 10 residues. CDR1 is MNHEY and CDR2 is SVGAGI in the germline V gene. V was shortened by 8 bases and J by 7 bases, with 9 bases between the two germline ends. CDR3 bases: TGTGCCAGCGGACGGGGAGAGCAGTACTTC. Translated: CASGRGEQYF.

This clonotype was found once. CDR3 region: CASSHRRRGGPSYNEQFF. The CDR3 region has the DNA TGTGCCAGCAGTCACCGGAGGAGGGGAGGGCCCTCCTACAATGAGCAGTTCTTC. V gene TRBV12-3 or TRBV12-4 combines with J gene TRBJ2-1; 7 bases align to TRBD2. The V segment lost 5 bases and the J segment 0 bases; nucleotides outside the gene matches: 13. The CDR3 loop spans 18 amino acids.

This clonotype was seen once. The rearrangement links TRBV12-3 or TRBV12-4 to TRBJ2-7, with a possible D match to TRBD2 (5 bases). The germline V and J ends were trimmed by 8 bases and 0 bases, with 17 bases remaining between them. The CDR3 runs to 15 residues. The CDR3 sequence: CASRGSSLSSYEQYF. The CDR3 region has the DNA TGTGCCAGCCGAGGGTCCTCGTTAAGCTCCTACGAGCAGTACTTC.

The chain uses TRBV2 and TRBJ2-5, with TRBD1 as a possible D gene (5 bases). This CDR3 region has 12 residues. The germline V and J ends were trimmed by 6 bases and 0 bases, with 5 bases remaining between them. The germline V gene has CDR1 SNHLY and CDR2 FYNNEI. CDR3 DNA sequence: TGTGCCAGCAGGGACAACCAAGAGACCCAGTACTTC. It yields the protein CASRDNQETQYF.

The chain uses TRBV14 and TRBJ2-3; 10 bases align to TRBD2. Germline CDR1 SGHDN, CDR2 FVKESK. The CDR3 covers 16 residues. The trim removed 1 base at V and 7 bases at J, leaving 8 bases unmatched. The CDR3 spells CASSQGLAGEGYTQYF. The DNA of the CDR3 is TGTGCCAGCAGCCAAGGCCTAGCGGGAGAGGGATATACGCAGTATTTT.

The sample holds a few counts of this clonotype. The rearrangement joins TRBV7-2 to TRBJ2-6; D ambiguous. The CDR3 has 15 residues. CDR1 SGHTA and CDR2 FQGNSA come from the germline V gene. V was shortened by 4 bases and J by 0 bases, with 7 bases between the two germline ends. CDR3 coding DNA: TGTGCCAGCAGCTCCGCCCGCTCTGGGGCCAACGTCCTGACTTTC. Residues: CASSSARSGANVLTF.

This clonotype has a handful of counts. The rearrangement uses TRBV5-6 and TRBJ1-2; tentatively, D is TRBD1 (5 bases). Trimming removed 1 base from V and 3 bases from J, with 7 bases in between. Germline CDR1 is SGHDT and CDR2 is YYEEEE. CDR3 length equals 13 residues. The CDR3 spells CASSLSQDYGYTF. The DNA of the CDR3 is TGTGCCAGCAGCTTGTCACAGGACTATGGCTACACCTTC.

The chain is built from TRBV5-6 and TRBJ2-1; D perhaps matches TRBD2 (6 bases). The CDR3 sequence is 16 residues long. The V end lost 2 bases, the J end lost 9 bases, and 21 bases lay between the germline ends. The V gene's germline CDR1 is SGHDT and CDR2 YYEEEE. The CDR3 reads CASSFCLAGLLCEQFF. CDR3 DNA: TGTGCCAGCAGCTTTTGTTTGGCGGGACTCCTTTGTGAGCAGTTCTTC. Full variable domain (missing parts from reference TRBV5-6 and TRBJ2-1): DAGVTQSPTHLIKTRGQQVTLRCSPKSGHDTVSWYQQALGQGPQFIFQYYEEEERQRGNFPDRFSGHQFPNYSSELNVNALLLGDSALYLCASSFCLAGLLCEQFFGPGTRLTVL.

The chain is built from TRBV20-1 and TRBJ2-3; TRBD2 agrees at 12 bases. Germline V gene sequence: CDR1 DFQATT, CDR2 SNEGSKA (reference sequence). Germline trimming cut 6 bases from V and 2 bases from J; bases unmatched to any gene: 3. The CDR3 totals 14 residues. The CDR3 DNA reads as TGCAGTGCGCGGACTAGCGGGACCACAGATACGCAGTATTTT. Residues: CSARTSGTTDTQYF.

The V and J genes are TRBV9 and TRBJ2-3, with 10 bases fitting TRBD1. In germline, CDR1 is SGDLS, CDR2 YYNGEE. The CDR3 is 16 amino acids. After removal of 0 bases from V and 6 bases from J, the junction contained 7 bases not matched to a gene. CDR3 DNA sequence: TGTGCCAGCAGCGTAGAGACAGGGGGCTTTTTGGATACGCAGTATTTT. It yields the protein CASSVETGGFLDTQYF.

The count of this clonotype is one. The rearrangement joins TRBV20-1 to TRBJ2-1, with D unresolved. The CDR3 is made up of 15 amino acids. Looked up from germline, CDR1 is DFQATT and CDR2 is SNEGSKA (reference sequence). The V end was cut by 2 bases, the J end by 0 bases, with 11 bases between. CDR3 sequence reads: CSARRVPSSYNEQFF. CDR3 nucleotide sequence: TGCAGTGCTAGAAGGGTACCAAGCTCCTACAATGAGCAGTTCTTC.

This rearrangement joins TRBV20-1 to TRBJ2-1, with 11 bases fitting TRBD2. CDR1 is DFQATT, CDR2 SNEGSKA, per germline (reference sequence). The CDR3 extends over 15 amino acids. Trimming took 2 bases from V and 10 from J; bases not matched to a gene: 10. CDR3 sequence reads: CSARPIAGGPWEQFF. The CDR3 DNA is TGCAGTGCTAGACCAATAGCGGGGGGGCCATGGGAGCAGTTCTTC.

V is TRBV12-3 or TRBV12-4 and J is TRBJ1-1, with 8 bases matching TRBD1. J lost 1 base, V lost 6 bases, and 13 bases had no gene match. This CDR3 has 17 residues. CDR3 in amino acids: CASSHHQGAVGNTEAFF. CDR3 bases: TGTGCCAGCAGCCACCATCAGGGGGCCGTGGGGAACACTGAAGCTTTCTTT.